The sequence of this T cell receptor beta chain was determined in a study of beta chain features in type 1 diabetes. Points on this clone: Antigen: not known.

Of the isolated RNA, all was reverse transcribed, and so the sequenced material was expressed TCRB transcripts. Profiling relied on immunoSEQ multiplex PCR, and the TCRdb table lists in-frame clones only, not all of them. The data contain hundreds of thousands of clones, under 15% of them singletons. CDR1 and CDR2 from the germline V gene are SGHAT and FQNNGV. The CDR3 runs 18 residues. Trimming removed 5 bases at V and 6 bases at J, with 26 bases between. Notes on the study in general: Fewer insertions but more deletions were seen at VDJ junctions in type 1 diabetes patients. Over-representation of high TCR-expressing cells was a possible consequence of cDNA sequencing. Significant though moderate, a shortening of TCRB CDR3s appeared in all four CD4+ subsets of Type 1 diabetes patients.

The TCR comes from a man in his late teens or twenties with type 1 diabetes. Source material: naive CD4+ T cells from blood. The gene calls are TRBV11-2 and TRBJ2-1; D perhaps matches TRBD2 (7 bases). The CDR3: CASSPRGWGGRMGNEQFF. CDR3 sequence (DNA): TGTGCCAGCAGCCCCCGGGGGTGGGGGGGCAGGATGGGCAATGAGCAGTTCTTC.